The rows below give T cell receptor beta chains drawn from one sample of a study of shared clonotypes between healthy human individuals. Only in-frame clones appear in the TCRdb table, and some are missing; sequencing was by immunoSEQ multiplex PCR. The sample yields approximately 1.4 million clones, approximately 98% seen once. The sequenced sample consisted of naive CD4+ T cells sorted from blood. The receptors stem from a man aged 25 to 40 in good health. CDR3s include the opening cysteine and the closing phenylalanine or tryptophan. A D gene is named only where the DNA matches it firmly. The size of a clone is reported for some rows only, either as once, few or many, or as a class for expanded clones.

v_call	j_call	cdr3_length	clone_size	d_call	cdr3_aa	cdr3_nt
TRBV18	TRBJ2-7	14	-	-	CASSPRAGGDEQYF	TGTGCCAGCTCACCAAGAGCAGGGGGGGACGAGCAGTACTTC
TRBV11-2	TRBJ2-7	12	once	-	CASSLTAREQYF	TGTGCCAGCAGCCTCACCGCTCGGGAGCAGTACTTC
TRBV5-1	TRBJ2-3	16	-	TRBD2	CASWLAGVFCTDTQYF	TGCGCCAGTTGGTTAGCGGGAGTGTTTTGCACAGATACGCAGTATTTT
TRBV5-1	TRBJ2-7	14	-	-	CASRMGSNVYEQYF	TGCGCCAGCAGGATGGGGTCCAATGTCTACGAGCAGTACTTC
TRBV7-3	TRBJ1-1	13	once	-	CASSLVWNTEAFF	TGTGCCAGCAGCTTAGTGTGGAACACTGAAGCTTTCTTT
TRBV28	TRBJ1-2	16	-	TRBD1	CASSLASGQGAYGYTF	TGTGCCAGCAGTTTAGCCTCCGGACAGGGGGCTTATGGCTACACCTTC
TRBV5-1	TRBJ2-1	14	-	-	CASSLVDGNNEQFF	TGCGCCAGCAGCCTAGTGGACGGAAACAATGAGCAGTTCTTC
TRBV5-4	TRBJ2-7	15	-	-	CASSPNSGRFYEQYF	TGTGCCAGCAGCCCTAATTCGGGGCGGTTCTACGAGCAGTACTTC
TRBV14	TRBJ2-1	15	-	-	CASSPQRGAFDEQFF	TGTGCCAGCAGCCCTCAGAGGGGGGCATTCGATGAGCAGTTCTTC
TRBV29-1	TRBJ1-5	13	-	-	CSVDSGSYQPQHF	TGCAGCGTTGATTCGGGCTCGTATCAGCCCCAGCATTTT
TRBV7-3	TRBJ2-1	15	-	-	CASSLMGSSYNEQFF	TGTGCCAGCAGCTTAATGGGGAGCTCCTACAATGAGCAGTTCTTC
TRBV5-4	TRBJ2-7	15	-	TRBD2	CASSLVAAGGYEQYF	TGTGCCAGCAGCTTGGTCGCAGCGGGAGGCTACGAGCAGTACTTC
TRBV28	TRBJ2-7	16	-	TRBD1	CASSLFARQGSYEQYF	TGTGCCAGCAGTTTATTCGCCAGACAGGGTTCCTACGAGCAGTACTTC
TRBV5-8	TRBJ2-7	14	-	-	CASSLVDLKNEQYF	TGTGCCAGCAGCTTGGTGGACCTGAAAAACGAGCAGTACTTC
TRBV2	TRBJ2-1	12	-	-	CASSFTDNEQFF	TGTGCCAGCAGTTTTACCGACAATGAGCAGTTCTTC
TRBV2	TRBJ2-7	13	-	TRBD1	CASRAGDSYEQYF	TGTGCCAGCAGAGCCGGGGACAGCTACGAGCAGTACTTC
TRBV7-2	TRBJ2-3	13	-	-	CASSLNRGDTQYF	TGTGCCAGCAGCCTCAATAGGGGAGATACGCAGTATTTT
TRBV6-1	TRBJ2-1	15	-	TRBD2	CASRRGTSSLDEQFF	TGTGCCAGCAGGCGGGGGACTAGCTCGTTGGATGAGCAGTTCTTC
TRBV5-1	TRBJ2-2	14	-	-	CASSLGVYTGELFF	TGCGCCAGCAGTTTAGGGGTCTACACCGGGGAGCTGTTTTTT
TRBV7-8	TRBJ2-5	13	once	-	CASSLIRQETQYF	TGTGCCAGCAGCTTAATCCGACAAGAGACCCAGTACTTC
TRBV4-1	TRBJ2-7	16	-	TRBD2	CASSQDFLAGVDEQYF	TGCGCCAGCAGCCAAGATTTCCTAGCGGGAGTTGACGAGCAGTACTTC
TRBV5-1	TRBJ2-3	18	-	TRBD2	CASRLALTGESRTDTQYF	TGCGCCAGCCGACTAGCCTTAACCGGGGAGTCCCGCACAGATACGCAGTATTTT
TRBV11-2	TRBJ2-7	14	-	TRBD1	CASSLSGGIYEQYF	TGTGCCAGCAGCTTATCAGGGGGAATCTACGAGCAGTACTTC
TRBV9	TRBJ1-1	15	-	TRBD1	CASSPKQGRYTEAFF	TGTGCCAGCAGCCCCAAACAGGGGAGGTACACTGAAGCTTTCTTT
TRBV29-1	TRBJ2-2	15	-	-	CSVEVPDSNTGELFF	TGCAGCGTTGAGGTCCCCGATTCGAACACCGGGGAGCTGTTTTTT